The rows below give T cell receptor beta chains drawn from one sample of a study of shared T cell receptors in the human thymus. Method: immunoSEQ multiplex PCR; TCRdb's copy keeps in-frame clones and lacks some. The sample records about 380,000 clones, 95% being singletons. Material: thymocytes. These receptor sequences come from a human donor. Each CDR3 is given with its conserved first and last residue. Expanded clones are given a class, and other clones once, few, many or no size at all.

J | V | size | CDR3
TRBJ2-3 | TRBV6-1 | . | CASNRESTDTQYF
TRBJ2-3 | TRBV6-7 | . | CASSYLYWTGSVTDTQYF
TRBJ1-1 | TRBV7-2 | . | CASSLTGAYGGTEAFF
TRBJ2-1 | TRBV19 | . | CASSPRGLAGREQFF
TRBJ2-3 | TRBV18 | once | CASSPPTGTRLFKTDTQYF
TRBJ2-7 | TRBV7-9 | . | CASSPRRRADSSSVYEQYF
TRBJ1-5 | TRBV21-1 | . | CASSTVRRGLPGDQPQHF
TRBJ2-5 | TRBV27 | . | CASSCSDRTGSRETQYF
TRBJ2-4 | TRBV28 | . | CASMGIDIQYF
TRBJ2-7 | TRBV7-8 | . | CASSLSGPLSYEQYF